This T cell receptor beta chain derives from a study of shared clonotypes between healthy human individuals. Study details: Three CD4 naive, three CD4 memory, two CD8 naive and one CD8 memory plate were used per donor. Study-wide points: The study found about 5% of naive CD4 clonotypes shared across a few donors. An expected dependence of interdonor clonotype sharing on sequencing depth was noted.

Concerning this clone itself: Its specificity is not known.

Samples underwent the assay at deep level. TCRdb's table, derived via immunoSEQ multiplex PCR, lists solely in-frame clones and lacks some. The table records around 700,000 clones, about two thirds of them present only once. The germline V gene encodes CDR1 KGHSH and CDR2 LQKENI. The CDR3 consists of 15 residues. V was trimmed by 5 bases and J by 4 bases, leaving 14 bases between them. The sequenced sample was memory CD4+ T cells sorted from blood. Subset noted: CD45RA-negative fraction. The V call is TRBV18, the J call TRBJ2-2; D may match TRBD1 or TRBD2 (5 bases each). The source of this sequence is a woman in her thirties in good health. In DNA, the CDR3 is TGTGCCAGCTCATCCGGGACGGGCTCCACCGGGGAGCTGTTTTTT. Encoded protein: CASSSGTGSTGELFF.